The next 22 T cell receptor beta chains were all read from a single sample in a study of regulatory dendritic cells for organ transplantation. These TCRs are of unknown antigen specificity. Clones were sequenced by immunoSEQ multiplex PCR, and TCRdb holds only the in-frame ones, with some missing. The sample yields 12,000 or so clones, about 80% seen once. Sorted subsets were CFSE-labeled and cultured around five days with allogeneic dendritic cells. The sequencing input was naive CD4+ T cells from blood cultured with regulatory dendritic cells. Subset of the sample: CD45RA+ naive T cells. The receptor source for this set is a human donor in good health.

The genes are TRBV6-5 and TRBJ2-3; 13 bases map to TRBD2. The CDR3 spans 14 residues. V lost 11 bases and J lost 6; bases outside the gene matches: 8. CDR1 is MNHEY and CDR2 is SVGAGI in the germline V gene. The CDR3 is CAAWTSGGRDTQYF. In nucleotides, the CDR3 is TGTGCCGCCTGGACTAGCGGGGGTAGGGATACGCAGTATTTT.

In this sample, this clone turned up once. V is TRBV2 and J is TRBJ2-5, with TRBD1 identical over 9 bases. V gave up 6 bases and J gave up 9 bases; unmatched junction bases: 11. This CDR3 has 14 amino acids. The germline CDR1 and CDR2 sequences are SNHLY and FYNNEI. The CDR3 coding sequence is TGTGCCAGCAGACCGACAGGGGGAGAGGGGGCCCAGTACTTC. It is translated as CASRPTGGEGAQYF. The complete variable domain, with remaining parts taken from reference TRBV2 and TRBJ2-5, reads EPEVTQTPSHQVTQMGQEVILRCVPISNHLYFYWYRQILGQKVEFLVSFYNNEISEKSEIFDDQFSVERPDGSNFTLKIRSTKLEDSAMYFCASRPTGGEGAQYFGPGTRLLVL.

The genes are TRBV5-1 and TRBJ1-1; TRBD1 matches 9 bases. The CDR3 has 15 residues. Trimming took 2 bases from V and 4 from J; bases not matched to a gene: 6. Per germline, CDR1 SGHRS and CDR2 YFSETQ. CDR3 in DNA: TGCGCCAGCAGCTTAGACCGACAGGGGGTCACTGAAGCTTTCTTT. It yields the protein CASSLDRQGVTEAFF.

V gene TRBV9 combines with J gene TRBJ2-3; 8 bases align to TRBD1. The CDR3 has 14 residues. Germline loops: CDR1 SGDLS, CDR2 YYNGEE. Trimming took 3 bases from V and 4 from J; bases not matched to a gene: 4. The CDR3: CASSAGTGADTQYF. DNA for the CDR3: TGTGCCAGCAGCGCGGGGACAGGAGCAGATACGCAGTATTTT. Full variable domain (remainder filled in from reference TRBV9 and TRBJ2-3): DSGVTQTPKHLITATGQRVTLRCSPRSGDLSVYWYQQSLDQGLQFLIQYYNGEERAKGNILERFSAQQFPDLHSELNLSSLELGDSALYFCASSAGTGADTQYFGPGTRLTVL.

The chain employs TRBV11-2 and TRBJ2-2; 9 bases match TRBD1. This CDR3 contains 14 residues. The trim removed 6 bases at V and 4 bases at J, leaving 3 bases unmatched. CDR1 is SGHAT and CDR2 is FQNNGV in the germline V gene. The CDR3 here is CASSPTGGTGELFF. CDR3 in DNA: TGTGCCAGCAGTCCGACAGGGGGCACCGGGGAGCTGTTTTTT.

The chain recombines TRBV2 with TRBJ2-5; D is possibly TRBD2 (5 bases). The CDR3 spans 12 residues. Germline CDR1 SNHLY, CDR2 FYNNEI. Trimming left V 11 bases short and J 5 bases short, with 15 bases between. CDR3 in DNA: TGTGCCGGGGATCCGTCGGGGGAGACCCAGTACTTC. It codes for CAGDPSGETQYF.

The rearrangement links TRBV11-3 to TRBJ2-1; no firm D call. V was cut by 8 bases and J by 5 bases, with 13 bases left in between. The CDR3 length is 13 residues. Germline V lookup: CDR1 SGHNT, CDR2 YENEEA. CDR3 DNA sequence: TGTGCCAGCCGGTTATCCTTGGACAATGAGCAGTTCTTC. Its protein product is CASRLSLDNEQFF. The whole variable domain, filled in from reference TRBV11-3 and TRBJ2-1, reads EAGVVQSPRYKIIEKKQPVAFWCNPISGHNTLYWYLQNLGQGPELLIRYENEEAVDDSQLPKDRFSAERLKGVDSTLKIQPAELGDSAVYLCASRLSLDNEQFFGPGTRLTVL.

J is TRBJ1-2 and V is TRBV7-2, with 10 bases aligning to TRBD1. This CDR3 region has 15 residues. Trimming at V came to 5 bases and at J to 8 bases, leaving 11 bases not matched to a gene. Germline values: CDR1 SGHTA, CDR2 FQGNSA. CDR3 nucleotides: TGTGCCAGCAGCCCGGGGGTAGGGACAGGGGAGGGCTACACCTTC. This gives the protein CASSPGVGTGEGYTF.

J is TRBJ1-1 and V is TRBV6-5, with D perhaps TRBD1 (5 bases). CDR1 is MNHEY, CDR2 SVGAGI, per germline. There are 14 residues in the CDR3. Trimming removed 2 bases at V and 1 base at J, with 8 bases between. The CDR3, as DNA: TGTGCCAGCAGTTACACAACAGGGAACACTGAAGCTTTCTTT. The encoded protein is CASSYTTGNTEAFF.

CDR3 nucleotides: TGCAGGCATGGGGGGGGGACAGGGCGAGACACTGAAGCTTTCTTT. As protein: CRHGGGTGRDTEAFF. V gene TRBV29-1 combines with J gene TRBJ1-1, with 9 bases that match TRBD1. The CDR3 covers 15 residues. Germline values: CDR1 SQVTM, CDR2 ANQGSEA.

This clone occurred a few times. V usage is TRBV10-3 and J usage is TRBJ1-5, with D hard to call. CDR1 is ENHRY, CDR2 SYGVKD, per germline. The V end lost 0 bases, the J end lost 2 bases, and 5 bases lay between the germline ends. The length of the CDR3 is 14 residues. The chain's CDR3 is CAISESGGNQPQHF. CDR3 DNA: TGTGCCATCAGTGAGTCGGGAGGCAATCAGCCCCAGCATTTT.

This clone was seen just once. This rearrangement joins TRBV5-1 to TRBJ1-5, with a weak D call TRBD1 (6 bases). The CDR3 runs to 15 residues. V lost 4 bases, J lost 0 bases, and 11 bases lay in between. Germline V gene data show CDR1 as SGHRS and CDR2 as YFSETQ. The CDR3 protein is CASSPGGLSNQPQHF. CDR3 coding DNA: TGCGCCAGCAGCCCGGGGGGCCTTAGCAATCAGCCCCAGCATTTT.

This clone was seen more than once but under ten times. The chain uses TRBV7-9 and TRBJ2-2; D gene unclear. This CDR3 has 14 amino acids. Germline CDR1 and CDR2: SEHNR and FQNEAQ (reference sequence). V lost 5 bases to trimming and J lost 2 bases, with 9 bases between them. The CDR3 protein is CASSEYGNTGELFF. In nucleotides, the CDR3 is TGTGCCAGCAGCGAGTATGGTAACACCGGGGAGCTGTTTTTT.

The V call is TRBV6-1, the J call TRBJ2-1; D is unresolved. Germline CDR1 is MNHNS and CDR2 is SASEGT. The CDR3 sequence is 13 residues long. Trimming removed 8 bases at V and 8 bases at J, with 16 bases between. CDR3 nucleotides: TGTGCCAGCGCTTTTTCTGTGGGCCATGAGCAGTTCTTC. It yields the protein CASAFSVGHEQFF.

The V call is TRBV15, the J call TRBJ1-2; D is ambiguous. This CDR3 region has 13 residues. With 6 bases removed from V and 0 bases from J, the gap between germline ends came to 8 bases. The V gene's germline CDR1 is LNHNV and CDR2 YYDKDF (reference sequence). CDR3 sequence reads: CATSVSANYGYTF. The CDR3 DNA is TGTGCCACCAGTGTCAGTGCTAACTATGGCTACACCTTC.

This clone turned up a few times. This sequence joins TRBV2 and TRBJ2-6; D possibly corresponds to TRBD2 (5 bases). V gave up 7 bases and J gave up 0 bases, with 13 bases separating them. Germline CDR1 and CDR2: SNHLY and FYNNEI. This CDR3 is 16 amino acids long. CDR3 DNA sequence: TGTGCCAGCACGGCAGGACTGAACTCTGGGGCCAACGTCCTGACTTTC. Translated, it gives CASTAGLNSGANVLTF.

The gene calls are TRBV13 and TRBJ2-7; 10 bases are shared with TRBD1. V was pared by 1 base and J by 4 bases, with 7 bases of the junction left unmatched. This CDR3 region has 16 residues. Germline CDR1 PRHDT, CDR2 FYEKMQ (reference sequence). DNA of the CDR3: TGTGCCAGCAGCTTAGCTGGCCGGGACAGGGGTTACGAGCAGTACTTC. Translation gives CASSLAGRDRGYEQYF.

This clone has only a few counts. The chain combines TRBV5-1 with TRBJ1-3, with D perhaps matching TRBD1 (5 bases). The CDR3 has 14 residues. V lost 0 bases, J lost 1 base, and 5 bases lay in between. Looked up from germline, CDR1 is SGHRS and CDR2 is YFSETQ. The CDR3 here is CASSLEGSGNTIYF. The CDR3 nucleotides are TGCGCCAGCAGCTTGGAGGGGTCTGGAAACACCATATATTTT. Looking up the rest from reference TRBV5-1 and TRBJ1-3 gives the full variable domain: KAGVTQTPRYLIKTRGQQVTLSCSPISGHRSVSWYQQTPGQGLQFLFEYFSETQRNKGNFPGRFSGRQFSNSRSEMNVSTLELGDSALYLCASSLEGSGNTIYFGEGSWLTVV.

This sequence joins TRBV5-6 and TRBJ2-2; the D gene is possibly TRBD2 (5 bases). The CDR3 covers 13 residues. The V gene's germline CDR1 is SGHDT and CDR2 YYEEEE. V was pared by 4 bases and J by 7 bases, with 11 bases between. CDR3 sequence reads: CASSLPAGGELFF. In nucleotides, the CDR3 is TGTGCCAGCAGCCTCCCGGCGGGCGGGGAGCTGTTTTTT.

The rearrangement uses TRBV5-4 and TRBJ1-1, with 9 bases aligning to TRBD1. The germline V gene encodes CDR1 SGHNT and CDR2 YYREEE (reference sequence). CDR3 size: 15 residues. V was pared by 4 bases and J by 6 bases, with 10 bases of the junction left unmatched. CDR3 in amino acids: CASSPWTGASPEAFF. DNA of the CDR3: TGTGCCAGCAGCCCCTGGACAGGGGCGTCCCCTGAAGCTTTCTTT.

The genes are TRBV18 and TRBJ2-7; 7 nucleotides align to TRBD1. Germline assignment: CDR1 KGHSH and CDR2 LQKENI. The CDR3 contains 17 residues. After removal of 0 bases from V and 0 bases from J, the junction contained 8 bases not matched to a gene. The CDR3 DNA reads as TGTGCCAGCTCACCACCCAAAAGGGGGCCTAGCTCCTACGAGCAGTACTTC. It encodes CASSPPKRGPSSYEQYF.

The chain links TRBV18 to TRBJ1-4; TRBD1 agrees at 7 bases. The junction had 2 bases not matched to a gene; V was cut back by 2 bases and J by 8 bases. The CDR3 is 13 residues long. CDR1 is KGHSH and CDR2 is LQKENI in the germline V gene. The CDR3 DNA is TGTGCCAGCTCACCAGACAGGGACGAAAAACTGTTTTTT. Translating it yields CASSPDRDEKLFF. The whole variable domain, filled in from reference TRBV18 and TRBJ1-4, reads NAGVMQNPRHLVRRRGQEARLRCSPMKGHSHVYWYRQLPEEGLKFMVYLQKENIIDESGMPKERFSAEFPKEGPSILRIQQVVRGDSAAYFCASSPDRDEKLFFGSGTQLSVL.